Listed below are T cell receptor beta chains from one sample, sequenced in a study of blood T cell repertoires in COVID-19. The repertoire was sequenced with immunoSEQ multiplex PCR; TCRdb's copy has only in-frame clones and lacks some. The data show some 260,000 clones, around 90% seen once. Sequencing input: peripheral blood. The receptors derive from a young man with active or convalescent COVID-19. The conserved cysteine and the conserved F or W are not part of the CDR3 here. The order of the fields is V gene, J gene, D gene, CDR3 protein. A D gene is named only where the DNA matches it firmly.

V: TRBV27; J: TRBJ1-1; D: .; CDR3: ASSLELPLVNTEAF
V: TRBV9; J: TRBJ1-1; D: TRBD1; CDR3: ASSPRGRMNTEAF
V: TRBV7-3; J: TRBJ2-2; D: .; CDR3: ASSGGTGELF
V: TRBV30; J: TRBJ2-2; D: .; CDR3: AWSVWQGIGELF
V: TRBV5-4; J: TRBJ2-2; D: .; CDR3: ASSLVQDTGELF
V: TRBV4-3; J: TRBJ2-2; D: .; CDR3: ASSQDLPRGGYTGELF
V: TRBV28; J: TRBJ1-5; D: .; CDR3: ASSFVQGPQPQH
V: TRBV6-6; J: TRBJ1-3; D: .; CDR3: ASSHTRDSGNTIY
V: TRBV7-6; J: TRBJ1-1; D: .; CDR3: ASSLGGGGRTEAF
V: TRBV9; J: TRBJ1-3; D: .; CDR3: ASSGGGSGNTIY
V: TRBV10-3; J: TRBJ1-1; D: TRBD1; CDR3: AIRSGQGGNTEAF
V: TRBV7-3; J: TRBJ2-3; D: TRBD2; CDR3: ASSSIALQTSGGTDTQY
V: TRBV19; J: TRBJ1-2; D: TRBD1; CDR3: ASSLDRVGGYT
V: TRBV27; J: TRBJ2-7; D: TRBD2; CDR3: ASSFGLAGHYEQY
V: TRBV27; J: TRBJ1-4; D: .; CDR3: ASRLGQSATNEKLF
V: TRBV7-2; J: TRBJ2-7; D: .; CDR3: ASSFDRSEQY
V: TRBV6-1; J: TRBJ2-5; D: .; CDR3: ASSESREWETQY
V: TRBV7-3; J: TRBJ2-7; D: .; CDR3: ASSLNPGVGYEQY
V: TRBV18; J: TRBJ2-7; D: TRBD1; CDR3: ASSQTGGYEQY
V: TRBV6-1; J: TRBJ2-1; D: TRBD1; CDR3: ASSERQGAGNEQF
V: TRBV11-2; J: TRBJ1-3; D: TRBD1; CDR3: ASSRDSVGNTIY
V: TRBV19; J: TRBJ1-3; D: .; CDR3: ASSIDGESRRNTIY
V: TRBV11-2; J: TRBJ2-2; D: TRBD1; CDR3: ASSSFGQGVGELF
V: TRBV7-2; J: TRBJ2-2; D: TRBD2; CDR3: ASSFPSGRGSAGTGELF
V: TRBV27; J: TRBJ1-5; D: .; CDR3: ASSFQTGSNQPQH
V: TRBV10-3; J: TRBJ2-5; D: .; CDR3: AISPGGTQETQY
V: TRBV27; J: TRBJ2-5; D: .; CDR3: ASPLTEYQETQY
V: TRBV4-3; J: TRBJ1-3; D: .; CDR3: ASSQDRRGSGSGNTIY
V: TRBV5-8; J: TRBJ1-2; D: .; CDR3: ASSYQTAGSGYT
V: TRBV7-8; J: TRBJ2-7; D: .; CDR3: ASSSDWGPNSYEQY
V: TRBV23-1; J: TRBJ2-2; D: TRBD1; CDR3: ASSHTGGNTGELF
V: TRBV5-4; J: TRBJ1-2; D: TRBD1; CDR3: ASSLGGTAGQGDGYT
V: TRBV15; J: TRBJ2-7; D: TRBD2; CDR3: ATSREGTSGSYEQY
V: TRBV9; J: TRBJ2-2; D: .; CDR3: ASSVGIRASGELF
V: TRBV4-2; J: TRBJ2-1; D: TRBD1; CDR3: ASSQGHGTGSRNEQF
V: TRBV28; J: TRBJ2-1; D: TRBD2; CDR3: ASSLVLAGYNEQF
V: TRBV7-2; J: TRBJ2-7; D: TRBD1; CDR3: ASSLFDRGYEQY
V: TRBV3-1/TRBV3-2; J: TRBJ1-2; D: .; CDR3: ASSLQGVGGYT
V: TRBV7-2; J: TRBJ2-3; D: .; CDR3: ASSHATGTDTQY
V: TRBV3-1/TRBV3-2; J: TRBJ2-1; D: .; CDR3: ASSQFWGDPRDRNEQF
V: TRBV6-5; J: TRBJ1-1; D: .; CDR3: ASSYSWGRTSTEAF
V: TRBV21-1; J: TRBJ2-2; D: .; CDR3: ASGPAGGTSCTGELF
V: TRBV10-3; J: TRBJ1-5; D: TRBD1; CDR3: AISESGDSDQPQH
V: TRBV7-9; J: TRBJ2-2; D: .; CDR3: ASSSSRLGQITGELF
V: TRBV14; J: TRBJ2-5; D: TRBD2; CDR3: ASSRISGGQETQY
V: TRBV7-2; J: TRBJ2-5; D: TRBD2; CDR3: ASRSSSGEETQY
V: TRBV25-1; J: TRBJ1-1; D: .; CDR3: ASSAPRTVNTEAF
V: TRBV11-2; J: TRBJ1-1; D: TRBD1; CDR3: ASSFQGAAATEAF
V: TRBV15; J: TRBJ2-5; D: .; CDR3: ATSRGVQEKETQY
V: TRBV5-1; J: TRBJ1-6; D: .; CDR3: ASSLSAGSNSPLH
V: TRBV2; J: TRBJ1-5; D: TRBD1; CDR3: ASSGQVGNQPQH
V: TRBV2; J: TRBJ2-4; D: TRBD1; CDR3: ASSSDRANIQY